Sequencing of this TCR beta chain was carried out in a study of beta chain features in type 1 diabetes. CDR1 is ENHRY, CDR2 SYGVKD, per germline. This CDR3 is 12 amino acids long. Trimming left V 3 bases short and J 9 bases short, with 9 bases between. As every portion of the isolated RNA was reverse transcribed, the sequencing read expressed TCRB transcripts. The table came from immunoSEQ multiplex PCR; TCRdb's copy has only in-frame clones and leaves some out. The table includes under 250,000 clones, less than 35% detected once. At least ten counts were recorded for this clone. This TCR was recovered from a young man in good health. Sequenced input: central memory CD4+ T cells from blood. This chain connects TRBV10-3 to TRBJ2-1, with D unclear. The CDR3 DNA sequence: TGTGCCATCAGTGAAGTAGGTGCTGAGCAGTTCTTC. Encoded protein: CAISEVGAEQFF.